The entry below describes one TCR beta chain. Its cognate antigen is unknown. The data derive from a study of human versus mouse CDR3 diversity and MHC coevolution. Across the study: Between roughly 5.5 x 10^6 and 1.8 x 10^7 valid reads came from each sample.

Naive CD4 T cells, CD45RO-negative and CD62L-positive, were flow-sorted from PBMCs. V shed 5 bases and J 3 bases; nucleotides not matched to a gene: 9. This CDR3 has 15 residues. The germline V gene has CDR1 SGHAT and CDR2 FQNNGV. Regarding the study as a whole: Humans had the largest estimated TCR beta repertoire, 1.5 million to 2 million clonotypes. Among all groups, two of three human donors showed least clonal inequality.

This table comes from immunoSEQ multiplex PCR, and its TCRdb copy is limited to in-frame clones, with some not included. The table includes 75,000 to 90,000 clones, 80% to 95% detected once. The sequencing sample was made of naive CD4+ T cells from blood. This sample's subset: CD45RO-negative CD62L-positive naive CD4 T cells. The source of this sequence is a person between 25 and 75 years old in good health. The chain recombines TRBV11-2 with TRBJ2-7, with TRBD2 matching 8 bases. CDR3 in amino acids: CASSPQGGRSYEQYF. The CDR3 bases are TGTGCCAGCAGCCCCCAGGGCGGGAGGAGCTACGAGCAGTACTTC.